This T cell receptor beta chain was observed in a study of shared clonotypes between healthy human individuals. Study-wide points: Represented diversity, genetic and exposure-history alike, was limited by few donors.

A 200 ng quantity of DNA, 30,000 to 35,000 T cell genomes, went into the sorted-subset replicate PCRs. Authors' methods: For the immunoSEQ data, sequences were junction-only without quality scores, so filtering differed. Libraries were prepared by immunoSEQ multiplex PCR; TCRdb keeps only in-frame clonotypes and omits some of them. The D gene and trimming were derived from the DNA, and the V and J assignments and clone size from that table. The profile shows fewer than 800,000 clones, roughly 94% of them singletons. Naive CD8 cells, CD45RO-negative and positively selected for CCR7, excluded terminally differentiated effector memory CD45RA+ cells. Participating donors were healthy, HIV-negative adults free of recent acute infections or vaccinations. The germline CDR1 and CDR2 sequences are LNHDA and SQIVND (reference sequence). Trimming removed 1 base at V and 4 bases at J, with 13 bases between. The CDR3 loop spans 15 amino acids.

A word on this clone: Its antigen remains unknown.

Sequencing was done on a sample of naive CD8+ T cells sorted from blood. The TCR sequence derives from a man aged 30-40 years in good health. The chain carries TRBV19 and TRBJ1-1; D call uncertain. The CDR3 reads CASSIGEGLGTEAFF. In nucleotides, the CDR3 is TGTGCCAGTAGTATAGGGGAAGGGCTGGGCACTGAAGCTTTCTTT.